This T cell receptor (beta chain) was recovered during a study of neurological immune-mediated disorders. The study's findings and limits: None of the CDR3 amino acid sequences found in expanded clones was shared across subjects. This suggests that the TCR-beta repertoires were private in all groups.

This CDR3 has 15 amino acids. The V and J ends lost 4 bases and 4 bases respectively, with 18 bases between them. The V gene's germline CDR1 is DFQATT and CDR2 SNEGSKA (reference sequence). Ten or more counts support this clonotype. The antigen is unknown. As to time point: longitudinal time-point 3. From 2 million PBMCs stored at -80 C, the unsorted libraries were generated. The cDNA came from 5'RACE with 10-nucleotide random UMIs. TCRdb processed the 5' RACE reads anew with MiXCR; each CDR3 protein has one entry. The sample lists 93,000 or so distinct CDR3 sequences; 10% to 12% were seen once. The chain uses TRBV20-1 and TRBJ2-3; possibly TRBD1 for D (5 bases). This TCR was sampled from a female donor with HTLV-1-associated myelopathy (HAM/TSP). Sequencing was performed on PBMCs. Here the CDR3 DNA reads TGCAGTGCTACCTTGGGCCCGTGGGGCGCAGATACGCAGTATTTT. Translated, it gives CSATLGPWGADTQYF.